The T cell receptor beta chain described here comes from a study of blood T cell repertoires in COVID-19. About the study: The samples span acute and convalescent COVID-19 from the United States, Italy and Spain. PBMCs, B-cell-depleted T cells, or T cells were the source of the cDNA or gDNA that made up the material.

Per the original methods: Estimated nucleated cell counts came from reference gene primer amplification. TCRdb keeps only in-frame clones here, not all; method: immunoSEQ multiplex PCR. V and J calls and clone size are as listed in that table; D and trimming were resolved from the DNA. Here the sample spans tens of thousands of clones, about 86% being singletons. The V gene lost 2 bases and the J gene lost 1 base, with 12 bases spanning the gap. CDR1 is SGHRS, CDR2 YFSETQ, per germline. The CDR3 has 15 amino acids. The sample comprised peripheral blood. This chain joins TRBV5-1 and TRBJ2-5; D remains ambiguous. This receptor was taken from a human donor in a cohort sampled during active COVID-19. For the CDR3, the DNA is TGCGCCAGCAGCTTCAAAGACGGCGGCCAAGAGACCCAGTACTTC. The encoded protein is CASSFKDGGQETQYF.